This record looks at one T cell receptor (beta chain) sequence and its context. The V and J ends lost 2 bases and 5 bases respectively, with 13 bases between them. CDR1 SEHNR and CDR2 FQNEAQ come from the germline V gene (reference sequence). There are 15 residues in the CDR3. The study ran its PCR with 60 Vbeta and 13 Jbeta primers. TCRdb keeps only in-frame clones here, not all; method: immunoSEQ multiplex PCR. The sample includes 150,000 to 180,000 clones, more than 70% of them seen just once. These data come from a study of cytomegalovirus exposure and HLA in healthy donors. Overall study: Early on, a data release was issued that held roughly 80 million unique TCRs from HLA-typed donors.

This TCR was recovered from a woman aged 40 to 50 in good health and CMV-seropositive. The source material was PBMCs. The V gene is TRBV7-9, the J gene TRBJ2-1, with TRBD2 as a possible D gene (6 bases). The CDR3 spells CASSLFAGSHNEQFF. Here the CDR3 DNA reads TGTGCCAGCAGCTTATTTGCGGGATCGCACAATGAGCAGTTCTTC.